The 6 T cell receptor beta chains below all came from one sample that was sequenced in a study of glioma-infiltrating T cells after dendritic cell vaccination. The table came from immunoSEQ multiplex PCR; TCRdb's copy has only in-frame clones and leaves some out. The sample records about 94,000 clones, more than 70% being singletons. Time point of the sample: after dendritic cell vaccination, including at tumor progression/relapse. The input for sequencing was blood, taken after dendritic cell vaccination. The receptors stem from a human donor with glioblastoma.

The chain employs TRBV6-1 and TRBJ1-2; 8 nucleotides match TRBD1. The CDR3 extends over 14 amino acids. Germline CDR1 is MNHNS and CDR2 is SASEGT. J gave up 4 bases and V 6 bases, and 7 bases lay outside the gene matches. CDR3: CASRDQDRAYGYTF. The CDR3 coding sequence is TGTGCCAGCAGAGATCAGGACAGGGCCTATGGCTACACCTTC.

The V call is TRBV7-3, the J call TRBJ2-2; 9 nucleotides line up with TRBD1. Unmatched junction bases numbered 5, after V lost 5 bases and J lost 7 bases. The CDR3 has 14 amino acids. The germline V gene has CDR1 SGHTA and CDR2 FQGTGA. The CDR3 here is CASSLQGANGELFF. The CDR3 DNA follows: TGTGCCAGCAGCCTACAGGGGGCTAACGGGGAGCTGTTTTTT.

The rearrangement joins TRBV6-5 to TRBJ1-2, with D possibly matching TRBD1 (5 bases). Germline loops: CDR1 MNHEY, CDR2 SVGAGI. CDR3 size: 12 residues. Trimming stripped 8 bases from V and 8 bases from J, with 15 bases between. DNA for the CDR3: TGTGCCAGCTCCGCCCGGGGGAACGGCTACACCTTC. This codes for CASSARGNGYTF.

The chain recombines TRBV7-3 with TRBJ2-1, with 11 positions matching TRBD2. CDR3 length: 15 residues. Germline V gene data show CDR1 as SGHTA and CDR2 as FQGTGA. V was pared by 3 bases and J by 7 bases, with 5 bases of the junction left unmatched. CDR3 amino acids: CASSFTSGGGNEQFF. CDR3 DNA sequence: TGTGCCAGCAGCTTCACTAGCGGGGGAGGGAATGAGCAGTTCTTC. The variable domain in full, completed from reference TRBV7-3 and TRBJ2-1, reads GAGVSQTPSNKVTEKGKYVELRCDPISGHTALYWYRQSLGQGPEFLIYFQGTGAADDSGLPNDRFFAVRPEGSVSTLKIQRTERGDSAVYLCASSFTSGGGNEQFFGPGTRLTVL.

V and J are TRBV29-1 and TRBJ1-1; D remains unclear. Germline V gene sequence: CDR1 SQVTM, CDR2 ANQGSEA. Deletions cut 6 bases from V and 4 bases from J, with 12 bases between. The CDR3 has 12 residues. CDR3 amino acids: CSVGRVGTEAFF. The CDR3 DNA follows: TGCAGCGTGGGGAGGGTTGGCACTGAAGCTTTCTTT.

J is TRBJ2-7 and V is TRBV10-3; D is possibly TRBD2 (5 bases). The CDR3 contains 14 residues. The germline V gene has CDR1 ENHRY and CDR2 SYGVKD. Trimming shortened V by 6 bases and J by 1 base, and 13 bases separated the two germline ends. The CDR3 sequence is CAIRQPAESYEQYF. CDR3 coding DNA: TGTGCCATCAGACAGCCAGCGGAGTCCTACGAGCAGTACTTC.